This passage covers 4 T cell receptor beta chains from one sample sequenced in a study of cytomegalovirus exposure and HLA in healthy donors. In the PCR, 60 Vbeta and 13 Jbeta primers were used. Assay: immunoSEQ multiplex PCR; the TCRdb copy retains only in-frame clones and omits some. Among approximately 110,000 clones listed, over 75% were seen once. The sample was PBMCs. The source of these receptors is a man aged 25 to 40 in good health and CMV-seropositive.

CDR3 nucleotides: TGTGCCAGCAGCTTGGTGCGGGGCGAGACCCAGTACTTC. This codes for CASSLVRGETQYF. V and J are TRBV5-6 and TRBJ2-5; tentatively, D is TRBD2 (6 bases). V was clipped by 0 bases and J by 5 bases, with 8 bases between them. The CDR3 is made up of 13 amino acids. Germline values: CDR1 SGHDT, CDR2 YYEEEE.

The V call is TRBV10-1, the J call TRBJ2-5; D possibly corresponds to TRBD2 (6 bases). CDR1 is WNHNN and CDR2 is SYGVQD in the germline V gene (reference sequence). The length of the CDR3 is 15 residues. The V end was cut by 0 bases, the J end by 5 bases, with 13 bases between. The CDR3 bases are TGCGCCAGCAGTGAGTCAGGAGGGGCGCAGGAGACCCAGTACTTC. Translating gives CASSESGGAQETQYF.

The chain recombines TRBV15 with TRBJ1-1; TRBD1 might be the D (5 bases). There are 14 residues in the CDR3. Per germline, CDR1 LNHNV and CDR2 YYDKDF (reference sequence). V was cut by 1 base and J by 4 bases, with 10 bases left in between. The CDR3 DNA follows: TGTGCCACCAGCAGAGGCAGGGCGGTCACTGAAGCTTTCTTT. Protein sequence: CATSRGRAVTEAFF. The whole variable domain, remainder taken from reference TRBV15 and TRBJ1-1, is DAMVIQNPRYQVTQFGKPVTLSCSQTLNHNVMYWYQQKSSQAPKLLFHYYDKDFNNEADTPDNFQSRRPNTSFCFLDIRSPGLGDTAMYLCATSRGRAVTEAFFGQGTRLTVV.

Concerning this clone: The same CDR3 arises from other DNA sequences in this sample as well. The rearrangement links TRBV18 to TRBJ1-1; TRBD1 matches 9 bases. From germline, CDR1 is KGHSH and CDR2 LQKENI. There are 14 residues in the CDR3. The V gene end was trimmed by 6 bases and the J gene end by 4 bases; junction bases not matched to a gene: 6. The CDR3, as DNA: TGTGCCAGCTCTCCGGGACAGGGTACCACTGAAGCTTTCTTT. Amino acids: CASSPGQGTTEAFF.